These T cell receptor beta chains were read from a single sample in a study of blood T cell repertoires in COVID-19. The repertoire was sequenced with immunoSEQ multiplex PCR; TCRdb's copy has only in-frame clones and lacks some. This sample carries roughly 190,000 clones, more than 75% of them seen once, and the ten largest clones take approximately 6%. Sequenced input: peripheral blood. The source is a man aged 35 to 55 with active or convalescent COVID-19. CDR3s include the opening cysteine and the closing phenylalanine or tryptophan. D genes are given only for firm matches. Size tells how often a clone was seen (once, few, many) or the class of an expanded clone, and some rows leave it out.

d_gene,abundance,v_gene,j_gene,CDR3nt,CDR3aa
NA,NA,TRBV6-2/TRBV6-3,TRBJ2-1,TGTGCCAGCAGTGGACTGGGGGCCGGGCAGTTCTTC,CASSGLGAGQFF
NA,NA,TRBV4-3,TRBJ2-3,TGCGCCAGCAGCCAAGGGGCAGGGCCAAGCACAGATACGCAGTATTTT,CASSQGAGPSTDTQYF
NA,NA,TRBV19,TRBJ1-1,TGTGCCAGTAGGCTGAACCCGGGAACTGAAGCTTTCTTT,CASRLNPGTEAFF
TRBD1,NA,TRBV3-1/TRBV3-2,TRBJ1-2,TGTGCCAGCAGCCCCACTGGAGGGGGCGGCTATGGCTACACCTTC,CASSPTGGGGYGYTF
NA,NA,TRBV3-1/TRBV3-2,TRBJ1-2,TGTGCCAGCAGCCAACTACAGGGATTAGGAGGCTACACCTTC,CASSQLQGLGGYTF
NA,NA,TRBV4-3,TRBJ2-5,TGCGCCAGCAGCCAAGGGCAGTTTCAAGAGACCCAGTACTTC,CASSQGQFQETQYF
TRBD1,NA,TRBV2,TRBJ1-2,TGTGCCAGCGGACAGGGGACTAACTATGGCTACACCTTC,CASGQGTNYGYTF
TRBD1,NA,TRBV9,TRBJ1-4,TGTGCCAGCAGCCGTACCAGGGGGAATGAAAAACTGTTTTTT,CASSRTRGNEKLFF
TRBD1,NA,TRBV6-1,TRBJ2-7,TGTGCCAGCAGTGACGGGACAGGGGGCTACTACGAGCAGTACTTC,CASSDGTGGYYEQYF
NA,few,TRBV28,TRBJ1-3,TGTGCCAGCAGTCTTGCCGACAGTTTAGAAAACACCATATATTTT,CASSLADSLENTIYF
TRBD1,NA,TRBV27,TRBJ1-5,TGTGCCAGCAGCCCAGGGGGGTCCCCCGGTTGGCATTTT,CASSPGGSPGWHF
TRBD1,NA,TRBV6-2/TRBV6-3,TRBJ1-5,TGTGCCAGCAGTTACTCCTGGACAGGGGCCGGTCAGCCCCAGCATTTT,CASSYSWTGAGQPQHF
NA,NA,TRBV5-4,TRBJ2-2,TGTGCCAGCAGCTTGACGGGGAACACCGGGGAGCTGTTTTTT,CASSLTGNTGELFF
NA,NA,TRBV11-3,TRBJ1-1,TGTGCCAGCAGGGACGGGGGGTTAGAAGAAGCTTTCTTT,CASRDGGLEEAFF
NA,NA,TRBV5-1,TRBJ1-4,TGCGCCAGCAGCTTGCTATCAACTAATGAAAAACTGTTTTTT,CASSLLSTNEKLFF
NA,NA,TRBV13,TRBJ1-1,TGTGCCAGCCTAATAAGAACAGGTGCCTTGAACACTGAAGCTTTCTTT,CASLIRTGALNTEAFF
NA,once,TRBV6-6,TRBJ1-6,TGTGCCAGCAGTCGCCCCAGTGTCAGCTCCTATAATTCACCCCTCCACTTT,CASSRPSVSSYNSPLHF
TRBD1,NA,TRBV10-3,TRBJ1-1,TGTGCCATCAGTAACTTACAGGGGTTGATTACTGAAGCTTTCTTT,CAISNLQGLITEAFF
NA,NA,TRBV7-6,TRBJ2-3,TGTGCCAGCAGCGAATACAGGGCGGCAGATACGCAGTATTTT,CASSEYRAADTQYF
NA,NA,TRBV11-2,TRBJ1-1,TGTGCCAGCAGCTTACCGACAGAACGACTGAACACTGAAGCTTTCTTT,CASSLPTERLNTEAFF
TRBD2,NA,TRBV14,TRBJ2-7,TGTGCCAGCAGCCGAGGAGCGGGGTCCTACGAGCAGTACTTC,CASSRGAGSYEQYF
NA,NA,TRBV7-9,TRBJ1-4,TGTGCCAGCAGCCCTCCCCAACTAACGGCGATTAATGAAAAACTGTTTTTT,CASSPPQLTAINEKLFF